The next 28 T cell receptor beta chains were all read from a single sample in a study of CD8+CD57+ T cells in acquired aplastic anemia. For CDR3 and TCR beta VDJ profiling, genomic DNA was the template used. In TCRdb, the reads were re-called with MiXCR into one record per CDR3 protein. The sample has some 70,000 distinct CDR3 sequences, 45% to 55% seen once. The sample taken for sequencing was sorted CD4+, CD8+, or CD8+CD57+ T cells (not recorded which) from PBMCs. The receptors stem from a human donor in good health, serving as a control.

This chain connects TRBV10-2 to TRBJ2-7; 9 positions match TRBD2. Germline CDR1 reads WSHSY; CDR2 reads SAAADI. CDR3 length: 15 residues. V trimming: 4 bases; J trimming: 4 bases; junction bases outside the gene matches: 8. The CDR3 is CASSGGGRASYEQYF. CDR3 DNA: TGCGCCAGCAGTGGTGGCGGGAGGGCGTCTTACGAGCAGTACTTC.

On this clonotype: The junction does not match germline at one end; this may be a read error. Here the CDR3 DNA reads TGTGCCGGCAGTGAAGCGGGGACTGGCTACACCTTC. Amino acids: CAGSEAGTGYTF. The chain has TRBV2 and TRBJ1-2, with D maybe TRBD1 (5 bases). Germline V gene data show CDR1 as SNHLY and CDR2 as FYNNEI. The CDR3 runs to 12 residues.

The chain recombines TRBV7-3 with TRBJ1-2, with unresolved D. Trimming cost V 6 bases and J 7 bases, with 18 bases left between them. Looked up from germline, CDR1 is SGHTA and CDR2 is FQGTGA. This CDR3 has 14 amino acids. The CDR3, as DNA: TGTGCCAGCAGGCGCGCAATGGGGATACGTGGCTACACCTTC. Translation: CASRRAMGIRGYTF.

This chain connects TRBV19 to TRBJ1-5, with D tentatively TRBD1 (5 bases). With 4 bases removed from V and 1 base from J, the gap between germline ends came to 8 bases. The CDR3 consists of 14 residues. From germline, CDR1 is LNHDA and CDR2 SQIVND (reference sequence). In DNA form, the CDR3 reads TGTGCCAGTAGTAAGGGACGAAGCAATCAGCCCCAGCATTTT. Its protein product is CASSKGRSNQPQHF.

This rearrangement joins TRBV5-8 to TRBJ1-3, with unresolved D. This CDR3 is 14 amino acids long. CDR1 and CDR2 (germline): SGHTS, YDEGEE. Trimming cost V 0 bases and J 2 bases, with 6 bases left between them. The DNA for the CDR3 is TGTGCCAGCAGCTTGGACAGAGCTGGAAACACCATATATTTT. This encodes CASSLDRAGNTIYF.

This clonotype was seen at least ten times. This chain connects TRBV6-5 to TRBJ2-1; possibly TRBD1 for D (6 bases). Trimming removed 8 bases from V and 4 bases from J, with 15 bases in between. The CDR3 spans 14 residues. Germline V gives CDR1 MNHEY, CDR2 SVGAGI. As DNA, the CDR3 is TGTGCCAGCGGCACCTACAGGGAATACAATGAGCAGTTCTTC. It yields the protein CASGTYREYNEQFF.

This chain links TRBV25-1 with TRBJ2-5; the D call may be TRBD1 or TRBD2 (6 bases each). The CDR3 totals 14 residues. V was pared by 1 base and J by 5 bases, with 11 bases between. Germline-derived CDR1 and CDR2 are MGHDK and SYGVNS. CDR3 in amino acids: CASSEWGASETQYF. For the CDR3, the DNA is TGTGCCAGCAGTGAATGGGGGGCGTCTGAGACCCAGTACTTC.

This clonotype was seen only a few times. This CDR3 fails to terminate in the conserved phenylalanine or tryptophan, so it likely reflects a read error. DNA of the CDR3: TGTGCCAGCAGCGTAGACCCAACCCGTGGCTACACCCTC. Amino acid sequence: CASSVDPTRGYTL. V usage is TRBV9 and J usage is TRBJ1-2; no firm D call. V shed 0 bases and J shed 7 bases, with 10 bases lying between them. This CDR3 spans 13 amino acids. Germline loops: CDR1 SGDLS, CDR2 YYNGEE.

This clonotype was detected many times. V and J are TRBV5-1 and TRBJ2-3, with TRBD2 as a possible D gene (5 bases). Trimming shortened V by 3 bases and J by 1 base, and 12 bases separated the two germline ends. The CDR3 runs 15 residues. Germline assignment: CDR1 SGHRS and CDR2 YFSETQ. The CDR3 protein is CASSSYPEGTDTQYF. DNA for the CDR3: TGCGCCAGCAGCTCATATCCGGAGGGCACAGATACGCAGTATTTT.

At least ten counts were recorded for this clonotype. The J gene is TRBJ2-5, the V gene TRBV20-1; 9 nucleotides align to TRBD2. The CDR3 extends over 17 amino acids. With 2 bases clipped from V and 2 bases from J, the junction kept 12 bases outside the gene matches. The V gene's germline CDR1 is DFQATT and CDR2 SNEGSKA (reference sequence). The CDR3 coding sequence is TGCAGTGCTAGAACAGTTAGCGGGAGCCAAATTCAAGAGACCCAGTACTTC. The encoded protein is CSARTVSGSQIQETQYF.

The chain is built from TRBV19 and TRBJ2-1; a possible D gene is TRBD1 (5 bases). The CDR3 is 12 residues long. Germline CDR1 is LNHDA and CDR2 is SQIVND (reference sequence). V shed 9 bases and J shed 8 bases, with 14 bases lying between them. The CDR3 sequence is CASSPLGDEQFF. CDR3 coding DNA: TGTGCCAGCTCCCCCTTAGGGGATGAGCAGTTCTTC.

The rearrangement uses TRBV15 and TRBJ2-7; D possibly corresponds to TRBD2 (6 bases). The ends were cut back, 4 bases at V and 3 bases at J, with 10 bases in the middle. The germline V gene has CDR1 LNHNV and CDR2 YYDKDF (reference sequence). The CDR3 is 13 amino acids. The CDR3 is CATSNGGNYEQYV. The CDR3 DNA sequence: TGTGCCACCAGCAACGGGGGAAACTACGAGCAGTACGTC.

The chain recombines TRBV9 with TRBJ1-5, with unresolved D. Germline V gene sequence: CDR1 SGDLS, CDR2 YYNGEE. This CDR3 comprises 16 residues. V lost 0 bases to trimming and J lost 0 bases, with 10 bases between them. DNA of the CDR3: TGTGCCAGCAGCGTAGTTTGCTACTATAGCAATCAGCCCCAGCATTTT. It encodes CASSVVCYYSNQPQHF.

This clonotype has ten or more counts. The rearrangement links TRBV13 to TRBJ2-7, with 9 bases that match TRBD1. There are 14 residues in the CDR3. J gave up 3 bases and V 6 bases, and 6 bases lay outside the gene matches. Germline CDR1 reads PRHDT; CDR2 reads FYEKMQ (reference sequence). The CDR3 DNA reads TGTGCCAGCAGAAAACAGGGGGCCCTCTACGAGCAGTACTTC. This encodes CASRKQGALYEQYF.

This rearrangement joins TRBV7-2 to TRBJ1-2; D call uncertain. CDR1 is SGHTA, CDR2 FQGNSA, per germline. CDR3 length: 15 amino acids. Between the trimmed V and J ends, which lost 4 bases and 5 bases, there was a span of 17 bases. This CDR3 reads CASSSPGLSGYGYTF. CDR3 bases: TGTGCCAGCAGCTCCCCCGGCCTGAGCGGGTATGGCTACACCTTC.

This chain links TRBV7-9 with TRBJ2-5, with 7 bases that match TRBD1. CDR3 length equals 14 residues. Trimming took 5 bases from V and 3 from J; bases not matched to a gene: 6. Per the germline V gene, CDR1 is SEHNR and CDR2 is FQNEAQ (reference sequence). As DNA, the CDR3 is TGTGCCAGCAGCACATGGGACAGCAAAGAGACCCAGTACTTC. This translates into CASSTWDSKETQYF. The whole variable domain, remainder taken from reference TRBV7-9 and TRBJ2-5, is DTGVSQNPRHKITKRGQNVTFRCDPISEHNRLYWYRQTLGQGPEFLTYFQNEAQLEKSRLLSDRFSAERPKGSFSTLEIQRTEQGDSAMYLCASSTWDSKETQYFGPGTRLLVL.

This clonotype ranks as medium-sized (0.01 to 0.1%). The rearrangement uses TRBV19 and TRBJ1-2; 7 bases are shared with TRBD1. J lost 5 bases, V lost 9 bases, and 9 bases had no gene match. The V gene's germline CDR1 is LNHDA and CDR2 SQIVND (reference sequence). This CDR3 is 13 amino acids long. The CDR3 here is CASTQGRGYGYTF. CDR3 in DNA: TGTGCCAGCACACAGGGGAGGGGTTATGGCTACACCTTC.

The chain couples TRBV9 to TRBJ2-1; D gene uncertain. The V and J ends lost 3 bases and 7 bases respectively, with 8 bases between them. The CDR3 is 12 amino acids. The germline V gene encodes CDR1 SGDLS and CDR2 YYNGEE. The CDR3 sequence: CASSDQRNEQFF. CDR3 nucleotides: TGTGCCAGCAGCGATCAAAGGAATGAGCAGTTCTTC.

In its sample, this clonotype was seen many times. The V and J genes are TRBV2 and TRBJ1-4; 8 positions agree with TRBD1. This CDR3 comprises 14 residues. The junction had 0 bases not matched to a gene; V was cut back by 1 base and J by 5 bases. In germline, CDR1 is SNHLY, CDR2 FYNNEI. The CDR3 sequence: CASSEGTGNEKLFF. CDR3 DNA sequence: TGTGCCAGCAGTGAAGGGACAGGGAATGAAAAACTGTTTTTT.

This clonotype appeared a few times. The chain has TRBV14 and TRBJ1-2; no clear D. Trimming cost V 0 bases and J 1 base, with 0 bases left between them. From germline, CDR1 is SGHDN and CDR2 FVKESK. This CDR3 comprises 12 residues. The CDR3 DNA sequence: TGTGCCAGCAGCCAAGATAACTATGGCTACACCTTC. Translation: CASSQDNYGYTF.

This chain links TRBV9 with TRBJ2-7, with 11 bases aligning to TRBD1. V lost 2 bases to trimming and J lost 3 bases; unmatched junction nucleotides: 4. Looked up from germline, CDR1 is SGDLS and CDR2 is YYNGEE. CDR3 length: 15 amino acids. CDR3 in amino acids: CASSVGTGGGYEQYF. CDR3 coding DNA: TGTGCCAGCAGCGTTGGGACAGGGGGTGGCTACGAGCAGTACTTC.

A few counts support this clonotype. It may be a read error: a sequence one base away is much more abundant. This chain connects TRBV5-1 to TRBJ2-3, with a possible D match to TRBD2 (6 bases). This CDR3 has 15 residues. Germline V gene data show CDR1 as SGHRS and CDR2 as YFSETQ. The CDR3 here is CASSPRLESTDAQYF. The CDR3 DNA reads TGCGCCAGCAGCCCCCGACTAGAAAGCACAGATGCGCAGTATTTT.

This chain connects TRBV7-6 to TRBJ1-2, with a possible D match to TRBD1 (6 bases). Trimming pared 3 bases from V and 4 bases from J, leaving 18 bases between. The CDR3 loop spans 16 amino acids. CDR1 and CDR2 from the germline V gene are SGHVS and FNYEAQ. CDR3 DNA: TGTGCCAGCAGCTTGGGTGCAGGGGCGTCCGTCTATGGCTACACCTTC. Its translation is CASSLGAGASVYGYTF.

This chain connects TRBV2 to TRBJ1-1; a possible D gene is TRBD1 (5 bases). Germline CDR1 and CDR2: SNHLY and FYNNEI. The CDR3 is 12 residues long. V gave up 7 bases and J gave up 6 bases, with 12 bases separating them. The CDR3 region is CASIRQRAEAFF. The CDR3 DNA sequence: TGTGCCAGCATTAGACAGAGGGCTGAAGCTTTCTTT.

The chain uses TRBV29-1 and TRBJ1-3, with 7 bases fitting TRBD1. Trimming at V came to 5 bases and at J to 0 bases, leaving 4 bases not matched to a gene. This CDR3 has 14 residues. Germline V lookup: CDR1 SQVTM, CDR2 ANQGSEA. The CDR3 sequence is CSVKTGNSGNTIYF. The CDR3 DNA is TGCAGCGTTAAGACAGGGAACTCTGGAAACACCATATATTTT.

This clonotype was detected ten times or more. The V and J genes are TRBV20-1 and TRBJ2-3; tentative D call: TRBD1 (6 bases). The germline gives CDR1 DFQATT, CDR2 SNEGSKA (reference sequence). The CDR3 covers 15 residues. The V gene lost 0 bases and the J gene lost 8 bases, with 18 bases spanning the gap. The CDR3 coding sequence is TGCAGTGCTAGAGATCTATACAGGGATAAGGCTACGCAGTATTTT. This translates into CSARDLYRDKATQYF.

V usage is TRBV29-1 and J usage is TRBJ2-7; D gene ambiguous. The germline CDR1 and CDR2 sequences are SQVTM and ANQGSEA. This CDR3 has 14 amino acids. V was trimmed by 2 bases and J by 2 bases, leaving 13 bases between them. CDR3 sequence (DNA): TGCAGCGTTGAATTGAGTGGGTCAGCCTACGAGCAGTACTTC. Its protein product is CSVELSGSAYEQYF.

By share, this clonotype ranks as medium-sized (0.01 to 0.1%). This chain uses TRBV29-1 with TRBJ1-2; no definite D call. V lost 4 bases to trimming and J lost 4 bases, with 7 bases between them. This CDR3 is 11 amino acids long. The germline gives CDR1 SQVTM, CDR2 ANQGSEA. CDR3 sequence: CSVAQAYGYTF. CDR3 in DNA: TGCAGCGTTGCCCAGGCCTATGGCTACACCTTC.